This T cell receptor (beta chain) was observed in a study of cytotoxic CD8 clonotypes in ibrutinib-treated CLL. General observations from the study: Samples were collected at differing times from sustained-remission and progressing patients. Under therapy, public clonotypes either contracted or stayed stable, and they were uncommon.

The length of the CDR3 is 12 residues. V lost 4 bases and J lost 8; bases outside the gene matches: 4. Germline V CDR1 and CDR2: SGHDN, FVKESK. TCRdb keeps only in-frame clones here, not all; method: immunoSEQ multiplex PCR. The profile covers about 24,000 clones, with approximately 81% appearing a single time and 9% taken by the ten largest. As for this clone: Antigen: not known.

Sequenced material: PBMCs, taken before ibrutinib treatment. This clonotype originated in a human donor with chronic lymphocytic leukemia. The chain joins TRBV14 to TRBJ1-2, with TRBD1 identical over 7 bases. The CDR3, as DNA: TGTGCCAGCAGCCGGACAGGAGTGGGCTACACCTTC. Translation gives CASSRTGVGYTF.